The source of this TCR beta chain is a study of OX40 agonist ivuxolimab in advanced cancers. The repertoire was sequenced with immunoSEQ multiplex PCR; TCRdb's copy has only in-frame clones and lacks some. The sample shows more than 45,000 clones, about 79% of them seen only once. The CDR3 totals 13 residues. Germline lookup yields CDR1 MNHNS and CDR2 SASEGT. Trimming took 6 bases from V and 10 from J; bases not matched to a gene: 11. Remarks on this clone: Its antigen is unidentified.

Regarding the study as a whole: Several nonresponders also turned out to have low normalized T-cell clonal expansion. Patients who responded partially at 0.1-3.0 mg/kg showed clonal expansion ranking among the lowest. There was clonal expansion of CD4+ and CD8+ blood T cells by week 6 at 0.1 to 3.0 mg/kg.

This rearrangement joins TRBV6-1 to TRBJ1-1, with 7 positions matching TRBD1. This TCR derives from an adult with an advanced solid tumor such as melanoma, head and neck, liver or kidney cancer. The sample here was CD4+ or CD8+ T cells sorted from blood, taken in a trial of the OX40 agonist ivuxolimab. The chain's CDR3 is CASRAPTGPTAFF. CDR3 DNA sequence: TGTGCCAGCAGGGCCCCGACAGGGCCAACAGCTTTCTTT.